This T cell receptor (beta chain) was captured by sequencing in a study of blood T cell repertoires in COVID-19. Study context: There were acute and convalescent COVID-19 samples, and they came from the United States, Italy and Spain. PBMCs, B-cell-depleted T cells, or T cells were the source of the cDNA or gDNA that made up the material.

Original handling: The authors estimated nucleated cell counts from reference gene primer amplification. Clones were sequenced by immunoSEQ multiplex PCR, and TCRdb holds only the in-frame ones, with some missing. V and J calls and clone size are copied from that table; D and trimming were computed from the DNA. The sample has around 240,000 clones, approximately 80% seen once. The CDR3 sequence is 12 residues long. The germline gives CDR1 SGDLS, CDR2 YYNGEE. V lost 2 bases to trimming and J lost 9 bases; unmatched junction nucleotides: 2. The clonotype comes from a woman aged 40 to 50 who had recovered from COVID-19. The sample was peripheral blood. The chain recombines TRBV9 with TRBJ2-1, with TRBD1 matching 7 bases. This CDR3 reads CASSVPGGEQFF. The CDR3 DNA reads as TGTGCCAGCAGCGTCCCAGGGGGTGAGCAGTTCTTC. The full variable domain, with the rest looked up from reference TRBV9 and TRBJ2-1, is DSGVTQTPKHLITATGQRVTLRCSPRSGDLSVYWYQQSLDQGLQFLIQYYNGEERAKGNILERFSAQQFPDLHSELNLSSLELGDSALYFCASSVPGGEQFFGPGTRLTVL.